What follows is one T cell receptor beta chain and its context. Its cognate antigen is unknown. The sample belongs to a study of OX40 agonist ivuxolimab in advanced cancers. As for the study in general: While on treatment, patients had intravenous ivuxolimab at 0.01 to 10 mg/kg every 2 weeks.

Findings and caveats of the study: The study did not work out the antigen specificity of the expanded peripheral T cells. Normalized expansion of T-cell clones was also low for some nonresponders.

Measured with immunoSEQ multiplex PCR; TCRdb has only the in-frame clones, and not every one. There are approximately 74,000 clones in the sample; less than 95% occur only once, and around 2% lies in the top ten. Germline V gene lookup returns CDR1 SGHTA and CDR2 FQGNSA. The CDR3 runs to 14 residues. Trimming took off 0 bases at V and 4 bases at J, with 9 bases between the two ends. Samples were taken at baseline and on day 1 of cycles 4 and 7. The receptor's source is an adult with an advanced solid tumor such as melanoma, head and neck, liver or kidney cancer. Sequenced material: CD4+ or CD8+ T cells sorted from blood, taken in a trial of the OX40 agonist ivuxolimab. The chain uses TRBV7-2 and TRBJ2-5, with D tentatively TRBD1 (6 bases). The CDR3 sequence is CASSLARGIETQYF. The DNA for the CDR3 is TGTGCCAGCAGCTTAGCCAGGGGCATAGAGACCCAGTACTTC.